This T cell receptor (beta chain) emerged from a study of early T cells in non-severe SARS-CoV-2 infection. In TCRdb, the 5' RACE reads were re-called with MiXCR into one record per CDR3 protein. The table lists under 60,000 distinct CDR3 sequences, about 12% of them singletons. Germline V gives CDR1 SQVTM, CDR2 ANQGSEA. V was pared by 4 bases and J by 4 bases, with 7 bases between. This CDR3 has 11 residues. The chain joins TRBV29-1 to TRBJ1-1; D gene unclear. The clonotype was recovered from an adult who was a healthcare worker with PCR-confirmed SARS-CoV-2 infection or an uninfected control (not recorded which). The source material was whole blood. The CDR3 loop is CSVGTSTEAFF. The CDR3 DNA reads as TGCAGCGTTGGGACCTCCACTGAAGCTTTCTTT. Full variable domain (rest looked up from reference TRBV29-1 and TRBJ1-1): SAVISQKPSRDICQRGTSLTIQCQVDSQVTMMFWYRQQPGQSLTLIATANQGSEATYESGFVIDKFPISRPNLTFSTLTVSNMSPEDSSIYLCSVGTSTEAFFGQGTRLTVV.